This T cell receptor beta chain is drawn from a study of metastatic and nonmetastatic thyroid tumors. Study context: Repertoires of blood and of tissue (tumor or nodule) from malignant and benign thyroid patients were compared.

The CDR3 has 15 residues. Trimming shortened V by 5 bases and J by 1 base, and 14 bases separated the two germline ends. Germline V gene lookup returns CDR1 SGHVS and CDR2 FNYEAQ. Per the original data handling: CDR3 was compared across clinicopathological groups, and the resulting differences were used to build a distant-metastasis classifier for papillary thyroid cancer. TCRdb reanalyzed the PCR reads via MiXCR. These V and J calls derive from TCRdb rather than the authors' analysis. The sample shows tens of thousands of clones, roughly 24% of them seen only once. About this clone itself: No antigen is known for it.

Each patient came to thyroid surgery without any prior treatment (of any kind). The study's findings and limits: For both blood and tumor, malignant thyroid tumors reportedly showed significantly higher TCR beta diversity than benign nodules did.

The chain joins TRBV7-6 to TRBJ1-1; D perhaps matches TRBD1 (6 bases). The sequenced sample was blood. The TCR was taken from a male donor with papillary thyroid cancer or a benign thyroid nodule (not recorded which). Some clones in this sample may be carry-over from other donors' samples. The DNA for the CDR3 is TGTGCCAGCAGCCCTCTACAGGGACCGAACACTGAAGCTTTCTTT. Protein: CASSPLQGPNTEAFF.